This T cell receptor (beta chain) was sequenced during a study of blood T cell repertoires in COVID-19. Germline V gives CDR1 MDHEN, CDR2 SYDVKM. The CDR3 has 18 residues. The trim removed 6 bases at V and 0 bases at J, leaving 9 bases unmatched. Per the original data handling: Researchers report that nucleated cell counts were estimated from reference gene primer amplification. Repertoires were generated with immunoSEQ multiplex PCR, while TCRdb's copy carries only in-frame clones and drops some. V, J and clone size were drawn from that table, and D and trimming were deduced from the DNA. The table records over 45,000 clones, 81% of them present only once.

Sequencing was performed on peripheral blood. This receptor was obtained from a woman aged 80 or over with active or convalescent COVID-19. The chain is built from TRBV28 and TRBJ2-6; TRBD2 aligns across 9 bases. Written as DNA, the CDR3 is TGTGCCAGCAGCCTTTGGGCTAGCGGGGCCTCTGGGGCCAACGTCCTGACTTTC. It is translated as CASSLWASGASGANVLTF.